This T cell receptor beta chain was observed in a study of OX40 agonist ivuxolimab in advanced cancers. Study results and caveats: Specificity for antigen went undetermined in the expanded peripheral T cells.

Trimming took 1 base from V and 3 from J, leaving 16 bases between them. The CDR3 is 16 amino acids. Germline CDR1 is LNHDA and CDR2 is SQIVND (reference sequence). TCRdb's table, derived via immunoSEQ multiplex PCR, lists solely in-frame clones and lacks some. The repertoire consists of 60,000 or so clones, with about 86% occurring once and the leading ten covering about 1%. The count of this clone is one. The antigen is not known. Sequencing used CD4+ or CD8+ T cells sorted from blood, obtained in a trial of the OX40 agonist ivuxolimab. The receptor was derived from an adult with an advanced solid tumor such as melanoma, head and neck, liver or kidney cancer. The V gene is TRBV19, the J gene TRBJ2-7, with TRBD1 as a possible D gene (6 bases). CDR3 loop: CASSIVTGTYVYEQYF. CDR3 nucleotide sequence: TGTGCCAGTAGTATAGTTACAGGGACCTACGTCTACGAGCAGTACTTC.